Many counts were recorded for the clone carrying this TCR beta chain. Its antigen remains unknown. The data were taken from a study of T-cell reconstitution after alpha-beta-depleted transplantation in children. Findings and limits, study-wide: The origin of high day-60 TCRbeta diversity in some patients lay in surviving recipient T cells and thymic progenitors. Newly produced T cells mostly accounted for T-cell counts and diversity one year post-transplant.

CDR1 is SGHTA, CDR2 FQGNSA, per germline. Trimming stripped 1 base from V and 8 bases from J, with 14 bases between. The CDR3 has 14 amino acids. Preparation of the TCRbeta library used unique molecular identifiers. TCRdb fed the PCR reads into MiXCR, producing one record per CDR3 protein. The repertoire has fewer than 350,000 distinct CDR3 sequences, about 9.9% of them found once; the top ten carry less than 25%. The receptor was isolated from a male patient between 2 and 10 years old who had a stem cell transplant for chronic granulomatous disease, so the T cells may come from the graft donor. This material consisted of peripheral blood, taken 180 days after TCRalphabeta/CD19-depleted stem cell transplant. This chain links TRBV7-2 with TRBJ1-2, with D possibly being TRBD1 (5 bases). The CDR3 region is CASSLGTLPGGYTF. The CDR3 DNA is TGTGCCAGCAGCTTAGGGACACTCCCGGGGGGCTACACCTTC.